The present TCR beta chain was sequenced within a study of early T cells in non-severe SARS-CoV-2 infection (dated by TCRdb to the early 2020s). With respect to the entire study: Because TCR sequencing relied on bulk RNA taken from unsorted whole blood, pairing of alpha and beta chains was not possible.

The germline V gene specifies SGHRS as CDR1 and YFSETQ as CDR2. There are 14 amino acids in the CDR3, from cysteine to phenylalanine inclusive. Just CDR3 DNA is preserved here, 42 bases in frame from base 1. Overall results and qualifications from the work: VDJdb matching was skewed toward anti-spike CD8 responses, so virus-specific expansions were likely underestimated and private and CD4 specificities were missed.

The study was a case-control design nested within a healthcare worker cohort in London, UK, with weekly nasopharyngeal swab PCR tests and blood sampling. Between 23 and 31 March 2020, the week of the UK lockdown, healthcare workers were enrolled and then followed up weekly for as long as 16 weeks. In regard to this clonotype: Its antigen has not been determined. The junction shows a germline mismatch at one end, possibly a read error.

The receptor library was made with 5' RACE. The sequencing machine was a NextSeq 500. In the TCR library protocol, unique molecular identifiers were attached to individual cDNA molecules to correct for PCR bias and sequencing error. Sequencing covered both TCR alpha and beta chains, and within each sample the abundances of alpha and beta sequences were tightly co-correlated. The paper's processing steps were these. V gene, J gene and CDR3 annotation of TCR sequences was performed with Decombinator V4. TCRs were defined as expanded if a significant change between any two time points was detected under a Poisson model with p below 0.0001. TCR abundances were normalised to the total number of TCRs sequenced in each sample and reported as counts per million. TRAV1-2 paired with TRAJ12, TRAJ20 or TRAJ33 defined MAIT TCRs, while TRAV10 paired with TRAJ18 defined iNKT TCRs. VDJdb, accessed 1 November 2021, was searched for CMV, EBV and SARS-CoV-2 annotated TCRs, with TCRs annotated for multiple antigens excluded. TCRdb reworked the public reads: Q25 trimming with fastp, MiXCR clone assembly, productive beta chains retained. Rows with one shared CDR3 protein collapse into an entry with the most common genes and DNA. TCRdb's processing, not the authors' own work, is the source of the V and J calls. This sample is represented by 50,000 to 60,000 distinct CDR3 sequences; 10% of them were singletons. The ten largest clones represent roughly 4.7% of the sample.

Input material: whole blood. In this chain, TRBV5-1 is recombined with TRBJ2-3, with a weak D call of TRBD2 (6 bases match). The clonotype was recovered from an adult who was a healthcare worker with PCR-confirmed SARS-CoV-2 infection or an uninfected control (not recorded which). The CDR3 is CVSSLEGRGDTQYF. DNA sequence: TGCGTCAGCAGCTTAGAAGGGCGGGGAGATACGCAGTATTTT.